Below are 4 T cell receptor beta chains sequenced from a single sample in a study of early T cells in non-severe SARS-CoV-2 infection. Each CDR3 protein gets one entry after TCRdb re-called the 5' RACE reads with MiXCR. The sample includes about 69,000 distinct CDR3 sequences, about 9% of them seen just once. What was sequenced was whole blood. The receptor set was obtained from an adult who was a healthcare worker with PCR-confirmed SARS-CoV-2 infection or an uninfected control (not recorded which).

In this sample, this clonotype turned up many times. Here the CDR3 DNA reads TGTGCCAGCAGCGCCTCCTCGGGCACCACTGAAGCTTTCTTT. Residues: CASSASSGTTEAFF. V is TRBV9 and J is TRBJ1-1, with D uncertain. This CDR3 region has 14 residues. Trimming stripped 3 bases from V and 4 bases from J, with 13 bases between. CDR1 and CDR2 (germline): SGDLS, YYNGEE.

The J gene is TRBJ2-1, the V gene TRBV24-1, with a tentative D call TRBD2 (6 bases). The ends were cut back, 9 bases at V and 0 bases at J, with 11 bases in the middle. There are 14 residues in the CDR3. CDR1 is KGHDR, CDR2 SFDVKD, per germline. CDR3 residues: CATGGTDSYNEQFF. The DNA for the CDR3 is TGTGCCACCGGAGGGACGGACTCCTACAATGAGCAGTTCTTC.

The chain combines TRBV27 with TRBJ2-7, with D possibly being TRBD2 (6 bases). The CDR3 contains 12 residues. The V end lost 5 bases, the J end lost 7 bases, and 12 bases lay between the germline ends. Germline V CDR1 and CDR2: MNHEY, SMNVEV (reference sequence). As DNA, the CDR3 is TGTGCCAGCAGTGGGCCGACTAGAGAGCAGTACTTC. This codes for CASSGPTREQYF.

V usage is TRBV20-1 and J usage is TRBJ2-3; D may be TRBD2 (5 bases). CDR3 length: 12 residues. Germline V gives CDR1 DFQATT, CDR2 SNEGSKA (reference sequence). The germline V and J ends were trimmed by 6 bases and 9 bases, with 16 bases remaining between them. The CDR3 DNA is TGCAGTGCCGTTAGCCTAGGAGGAACGCAGTATTTT. It specifies CSAVSLGGTQYF.